This TCR beta chain was captured by sequencing in a study of shared clonotypes between healthy human individuals. Overall study findings and caveats: Some clonotypes were shared by all four sorted-subset donors, while others were not shared. The non-shared ones had lower generation probabilities than the shared ones.

Of note for this clone: Antigen unknown.

Measured with immunoSEQ multiplex PCR; TCRdb has only the in-frame clones, and not every one. The table has about 2.1 million clones, about 93% seen once. The naive CD8 population came from CD45RO-negative cells selected for CCR7, without terminally differentiated effector memory CD45RA+ cells. Germline values: CDR1 SGHAT, CDR2 FQNNGV. Trimming shortened V by 5 bases and J by 7 bases, and 18 bases separated the two germline ends. The CDR3 runs 15 residues. Specimen: naive CD8+ T cells from PBMCs. This chain joins TRBV11-2 and TRBJ2-1, with D possibly being TRBD1 (6 bases). This receptor was identified in a man between 18 and 35 years old in good health. Some clones in this sample may be carry-over from other donors' samples. Here the CDR3 DNA reads TGTGCCAGCAGCGAAATCAGGGGCCTCGGGAATGAGCAGTTCTTC. Translation: CASSEIRGLGNEQFF.